A single sample is the source of the 11 T cell receptor beta chains below, sequenced in a study of shared clonotypes between healthy human individuals. Method: immunoSEQ multiplex PCR; TCRdb's copy keeps in-frame clones and lacks some. This table has about 2.3 million clones, roughly 90% appearing once. The specimen was naive CD4+ T cells from PBMCs. Described subset: CD45RA+ positively selected. The receptors originated from a man aged 18-30 years in good health. Some clones in this sample may be carry-over from other donors' samples.

The genes are TRBV4-1 and TRBJ2-3; 14 nucleotides align to TRBD2. V was pared by 5 bases and J by 4 bases, with 5 bases of the junction left unmatched. The CDR3 consists of 16 residues. Germline loops: CDR1 MGHRA, CDR2 YSYEKL. This CDR3 is CASSYGLAGGADTQYF. In DNA form, the CDR3 reads TGCGCCAGCAGCTATGGACTAGCGGGAGGAGCAGATACGCAGTATTTT.

The chain links TRBV5-1 to TRBJ2-2, with 8 bases that match TRBD1. CDR3 length equals 14 residues. The junction had 8 bases not matched to a gene; V was cut back by 4 bases and J by 9 bases. Germline CDR1 and CDR2: SGHRS and YFSETQ. CDR3 in amino acids: CASSRTGFDRELFF. The CDR3 nucleotides are TGCGCCAGCAGCCGGACAGGGTTTGATAGGGAGCTGTTTTTT.

The rearrangement joins TRBV4-2 to TRBJ2-3, with 10 bases matching TRBD2. CDR1 is LGHNA and CDR2 is YNFKEQ in the germline V gene. The CDR3 is made up of 15 amino acids. The V segment lost 2 bases and the J segment 4 bases; nucleotides outside the gene matches: 3. This chain's CDR3 is CASSQPSGSSDTQYF. CDR3 nucleotides: TGTGCCAGCAGCCAACCTAGCGGGAGTTCAGATACGCAGTATTTT.

The V call is TRBV7-9, the J call TRBJ2-7; D might be TRBD1 (6 bases). CDR1 is SEHNR and CDR2 is FQNEAQ in the germline V gene (reference sequence). V lost 0 bases and J lost 2, with 14 bases in between. The CDR3 runs 16 residues. In nucleotides, the CDR3 is TGTGCCAGCAGCTTAGCGGGTGGGGGCAGAACCTACGAGCAGTACTTC. Translated: CASSLAGGGRTYEQYF.

The chain combines TRBV7-9 with TRBJ1-2; 9 nucleotides agree with TRBD1. This CDR3 has 15 amino acids. After removal of 4 bases from V and 5 bases from J, the junction contained 8 bases not matched to a gene. Germline CDR1 is SEHNR and CDR2 is FQNEAQ (reference sequence). CDR3 in DNA: TGTGCCAGCAGCTCCTTTGACAGGGGGGCTTATGGCTACACCTTC. Translated, it gives CASSSFDRGAYGYTF.

In this sample, this clone turned up once. V usage is TRBV4-3 and J usage is TRBJ2-3; 12 nucleotides agree with TRBD2. The CDR3 sequence is 18 residues long. Germline CDR1 is LGHNA and CDR2 is YSLEER. Trimming cost V 4 bases and J 5 bases; bases outside gene matches: 13. CDR3 DNA sequence: TGCGCCAGCAGCCCGCTCCGGACTAGCGGGGTGGGAGTAGATACGCAGTATTTT. It is translated as CASSPLRTSGVGVDTQYF.

The rearrangement uses TRBV11-2 and TRBJ2-1; D is perhaps TRBD1 or TRBD2 (5 bases each). The CDR3 runs to 16 residues. The V end lost 6 bases, the J end lost 7 bases, and 22 bases lay between the germline ends. CDR1 is SGHAT, CDR2 FQNNGV, per germline. The CDR3 nucleotides read TGTGCCAGCAGGCACCTTAGGGGAGAGGGAGAGAATGAGCAGTTCTTC. Translation: CASRHLRGEGENEQFF.

As to this clone: Other DNA sequences of this sample code for an identical CDR3. This chain connects TRBV27 to TRBJ2-5; 12 bases align to TRBD2. Germline lookup yields CDR1 MNHEY and CDR2 SMNVEV (reference sequence). J gave up 5 bases and V 5 bases, and 6 bases lay outside the gene matches. The CDR3 is made up of 15 amino acids. The CDR3 DNA follows: TGTGCCAGCAGTCCCCGGCTAGCGGGGGGGGAGACCCAGTACTTC. Its protein product is CASSPRLAGGETQYF.

The rearrangement joins TRBV5-1 to TRBJ1-1; D call uncertain. The CDR3 is made up of 14 amino acids. From germline, CDR1 is SGHRS and CDR2 YFSETQ. Between the trimmed V and J ends, which lost 4 bases and 6 bases, there was a span of 16 bases. CDR3 DNA: TGCGCCAGCAGCCCGGTTCTGCCTGGGGCTGAAGCTTTCTTT. Translating it yields CASSPVLPGAEAFF.

The V gene is TRBV28, the J gene TRBJ1-2, with a weak D call TRBD1 (6 bases). The CDR3 runs to 15 residues. V was cut by 2 bases and J by 2 bases, with 12 bases left in between. CDR1 and CDR2 (germline): MDHEN, SYDVKM. The CDR3 loop reads CASSLHRGLNYGYTF. The CDR3 coding sequence is TGTGCCAGCAGTTTACACCGGGGGCTAAACTATGGCTACACCTTC.

This clone has a handful of counts. The chain is built from TRBV5-1 and TRBJ1-1; tentatively, D is TRBD1 (5 bases). The CDR3 is 15 residues long. V lost 4 bases to trimming and J lost 6 bases, with 19 bases between them. The V gene's germline CDR1 is SGHRS and CDR2 YFSETQ. DNA of the CDR3: TGCGCCAGCAGCCTGGGGGTTAGGGGCTTGGCTGAAGCTTTCTTT. Translating it yields CASSLGVRGLAEAFF.